Listed below are T cell receptor beta chains from one sample, sequenced in a study of patients and donors after allogeneic stem cell transplantation. TCRdb re-analysed the RT-PCR reads in MiXCR, keeping a single row per CDR3 protein. The sample records fewer than 250,000 distinct CDR3 sequences, about 14% being singletons. Specimen: blood, either unsorted or a sorted T cell fraction (not recorded which). The receptor set was obtained from a human donor who was either an allogeneic HSCT recipient or a stem cell or donor lymphocyte infusion donor (not recorded which). It is not recorded whose cells these are; they may come from a transplant donor. The CDR3 runs from the conserved cysteine through the conserved F or W. Each record gives: CDR3 DNA, CDR3 protein, D gene, V gene, clone size, J gene. A D gene is named only where the DNA matches it firmly. Not every row has a clone size; where given, it reads once, few, many or a size class.

TGTGCCATCAGGACAGGGGGATCCTCCTACGAGCAGTACTTC CAIRTGGSSYEQYF TRBD1 TRBV10-3 many TRBJ2-7
TGTGCCATCAGTGAACTAGCGGACACCGGGGAGCTGTTTTTT CAISELADTGELFF TRBD2 TRBV10-3 few TRBJ2-2
TGTGCCACCAGTGCCCCCCCGGGGGGCAACTACAATGAGCAGTTCTTC CATSAPPGGNYNEQFF - TRBV24-1 many TRBJ2-1
TGTGCCAGTAGTATATCTTTCCGGGACAGAATTGGATTCGGCAACACCATATATTTT CASSISFRDRIGFGNTIYF TRBD1 TRBV19 many TRBJ1-3
TGTGCCAGCAGTCGGGACGGAGGGGGGGACACTGAAGCTTTCTTT CASSRDGGGDTEAFF - TRBV12-3/TRBV12-4 - TRBJ1-1
TGTGCCAGCAGCTTCTCTCGGGCCTTCTCTGGAAACACCATATATTTT CASSFSRAFSGNTIYF - TRBV13 - TRBJ1-3
TGCAGCGCCTCAGGGGGTATTAATGAAAAACTGTTTTTT CSASGGINEKLFF TRBD1 TRBV29-1 - TRBJ1-4
TGCAGTGCTAGAGGAAGCGGGAGGGCCGAAGAGACCCAGTACTTC CSARGSGRAEETQYF TRBD2 TRBV20-1 - TRBJ2-5
TGTGCCAGCAGTGATGGACAGGGGGATCAGCCCCAGCATTTT CASSDGQGDQPQHF TRBD1 TRBV5-6 - TRBJ1-5
TGTGCCAGTAGTATAGGCCGGGGCCGTAACACTGAAGCTTTCTTT CASSIGRGRNTEAFF - TRBV19 - TRBJ1-1
TGTGCCAGCAGCCCCTGGACAGGGGGGAACACTGAAGCTTTCTTT CASSPWTGGNTEAFF TRBD1 TRBV7-9 - TRBJ1-1
TGCGCCAGCAAGGCAGGGGGCGGGAACACTGAAGCTTTCTTT CASKAGGGNTEAFF TRBD1 TRBV5-1 many TRBJ1-1
TGTGCCACCAGTGATTATCGACAGGGCGGGTCTGGGGCCAACGTCCTGACTTTC CATSDYRQGGSGANVLTF TRBD1 TRBV24-1 few TRBJ2-6
TGCGCCAGCAGCCAAAGTGGCGTCAGCAGCACAGATACGCAGTATTTT CASSQSGVSSTDTQYF - TRBV4-3 few TRBJ2-3
TGCAGTGCTAAGACAGACAGGGTGCCCTATAACTATGGCTACACCTTC CSAKTDRVPYNYGYTF TRBD1 TRBV20-1 few TRBJ1-2
TGTGCCAGCAGTGGCAGCGGGGACAGGGATAATTCACCCCTCCACTTT CASSGSGDRDNSPLHF TRBD1 TRBV28 few TRBJ1-6
TGTGCCAGCAGCACTAGCGGGATCACAGATACGCAGTATTTT CASSTSGITDTQYF TRBD2 TRBV7-8 few TRBJ2-3
TGTGCCAGTCCGCCCCCTACGGGAGGTCCCCACGAGCAGTACTTC CASPPPTGGPHEQYF TRBD2 TRBV2 - TRBJ2-7
TGTGCCAGCGGCCCCGGGACTAGCGGGCATACGCAGTATTTT CASGPGTSGHTQYF TRBD2 TRBV7-3 - TRBJ2-3
TGTGCCACCAGTGACCCTATGCTAGCGGGAGGGGCAACAGATACGCAGTATTTT CATSDPMLAGGATDTQYF TRBD2 TRBV24-1 - TRBJ2-3
TGTGCCAGCAGTAGGTCGTGGAGCTCCTACAATGAGCAGTTCTTC CASSRSWSSYNEQFF - TRBV27 many TRBJ2-1
TGTGCCAGCAGTTACTCCGGCCCGGGGGGGAACACCGGGGAGCTGTTTTTT CASSYSGPGGNTGELFF TRBD2 TRBV6-5 few TRBJ2-2
TGTGCCAGCAGGAGGGGAGGTGATCAGCCCCAGCATTTT CASRRGGDQPQHF - TRBV12-3/TRBV12-4 few TRBJ1-5
TGTGCCACCAAATCAGGGTCGTTGAATGAAAAACTGTTTTTT CATKSGSLNEKLFF - TRBV6-1 few TRBJ1-4
TGCAGCGCGGCCGACAATTTGAACACTGAAGCTTTCTTT CSAADNLNTEAFF - TRBV29-1 few TRBJ1-1
TGCAGTGTCCGCCCAGTCCTATATGGGGGAGGCTACACCTTC CSVRPVLYGGGYTF - TRBV20-1 few TRBJ1-2
TGTGCCAGTAGTATTGGACAGAGCTCTGGGGCCAACGTCCTGACTTTC CASSIGQSSGANVLTF - TRBV19 many TRBJ2-6